The 11 T cell receptor beta chains reported below all come from one sample, sequenced in a study of T cell responses to AZD1222 COVID-19 vaccine. Repertoires were generated with immunoSEQ multiplex PCR, while TCRdb's copy carries only in-frame clones and drops some. The repertoire holds 110,000 or so clones, with around 87% as singletons. Here the sequenced sample was peripheral blood, taken on day 0 of AZD1222 vaccination. The origin of the receptors is an adult in good health.

In DNA, the CDR3 is TGTGCCAGCAGCCGATTAACAGGCACCCTCCACTTT. Its translation: CASSRLTGTLHF. The chain couples TRBV5-6 to TRBJ1-6; D is possibly TRBD1 (5 bases). Per the germline V gene, CDR1 is SGHDT and CDR2 is YYEEEE. The CDR3 has 12 amino acids. The V end was cut by 4 bases, the J end by 14 bases, with 13 bases between.

This sequence joins TRBV5-1 and TRBJ2-1; 7 bases are shared with TRBD1. J lost 10 bases, V lost 3 bases, and 7 bases had no gene match. The CDR3 is 13 amino acids. The germline CDR1 and CDR2 sequences are SGHRS and YFSETQ. The CDR3 coding sequence is TGCGCCAGCAGCTCTAGAGGGGGCCCCGAGCAGTTCTTC. Amino acid sequence: CASSSRGGPEQFF.

The J gene is TRBJ2-1, the V gene TRBV28; D gene ambiguous. The CDR3 is made up of 14 amino acids. Germline V gives CDR1 MDHEN, CDR2 SYDVKM. V lost 4 bases, J lost 6 bases, and 13 bases lay in between. In DNA form, the CDR3 reads TGTGCCAGCAGTTATACGGGTGGCAGCAATGAGCAGTTCTTC. Protein: CASSYTGGSNEQFF.

The genes are TRBV10-3 and TRBJ2-2, with 9 bases matching TRBD1. This CDR3 is 14 amino acids long. Germline V CDR1 and CDR2: ENHRY, SYGVKD. The ends lost 6 bases at V and 7 bases at J; junction bases unmatched: 6. This CDR3 reads CAIRGQGRGGELFF. In nucleotides, the CDR3 is TGTGCCATCAGGGGACAGGGACGGGGCGGGGAGCTGTTTTTT.

The rearrangement uses TRBV15 and TRBJ1-3; D may be TRBD1 (5 bases). Germline-derived CDR1 and CDR2 are LNHNV and YYDKDF (reference sequence). The V end was cut by 1 base, the J end by 1 base, with 11 bases between. The CDR3 has 16 residues. In nucleotides, the CDR3 is TGTGCCACCAGCAGAGGTGACAGCACATCTGGAAACACCATATATTTT. Translated, it gives CATSRGDSTSGNTIYF.

The chain links TRBV21-1 to TRBJ2-1. TRBV21-1 represents a pseudogene. The CDR3 is made up of 16 amino acids. The CDR3 nucleotides are TGTGCCATCCCCGAATCTCGGGGGCTCGGGGTCGATGAGCAGTTCTTC. This encodes CAIPESRGLGVDEQFF.

The J gene is TRBJ2-3, the V gene TRBV3-1 (or the pseudogene TRBV3-2); D is unclear. This CDR3 spans 12 amino acids. Trimming pared 1 base from V and 4 bases from J, leaving 3 bases between. Germline CDR1 and CDR2: LGHDT and YNNKEL (reference sequence). The DNA for the CDR3 is TGTGCCAGCAGCCAAGGTCCAGATACGCAGTATTTT. Amino acid sequence: CASSQGPDTQYF.

This clone was detected a few times. The CDR3 DNA reads as TGTGCCAGCAGTGACATGGTAGCAGGGAATGAGCAGTTCTTC. It codes for CASSDMVAGNEQFF. J is TRBJ2-1 and V is TRBV6-4; possible D gene TRBD1, 5 bases. Germline V lookup: CDR1 MRHNA, CDR2 SNTAGT. This CDR3 has 14 amino acids. V dropped 2 bases and J dropped 7 bases, with 12 bases sitting between them.

This chain uses TRBV28 with TRBJ1-6; perhaps TRBD1 as D (5 bases). Germline CDR1 and CDR2: MDHEN and SYDVKM. Trimming stripped 3 bases from V and 5 bases from J, with 8 bases between. The CDR3 has 14 amino acids. The CDR3 is CASSLGTHNSPLHF. Here the CDR3 DNA reads TGTGCCAGCAGTTTGGGGACGCATAATTCACCCCTCCACTTT.

J is TRBJ1-6 and V is TRBV28, with no clear D. V was shortened by 1 base and J by 8 bases, with 12 bases between the two germline ends. In germline, CDR1 is MDHEN, CDR2 SYDVKM. The CDR3 covers 15 residues. The CDR3 DNA sequence: TGTGCCAGCAGTTTATCACGACCGGTGGATTCACCCCTCCACTTT. It specifies CASSLSRPVDSPLHF. Full variable domain (outside the CDR3, taken from reference TRBV28 and TRBJ1-6): DVKVTQSSRYLVKRTGEKVFLECVQDMDHENMFWYRQDPGLGLRLIYFSYDVKMKEKGDIPEGYSVSREKKERFSLILESASTNQTSMYLCASSLSRPVDSPLHFGNGTRLTVT.

This clone was picked up one time. The rearrangement uses TRBV5-6 and TRBJ1-4, with 7 bases lining up with TRBD1. V was clipped by 2 bases and J by 8 bases; unmatched bases: 3. The V gene's germline CDR1 is SGHDT and CDR2 YYEEEE. The CDR3 runs 13 residues. CDR3 protein: CASSLGQDEKLFF. The CDR3 DNA follows: TGTGCCAGCAGCTTAGGACAGGACGAAAAACTGTTTTTT. The full variable domain, its missing parts supplied by reference TRBV5-6 and TRBJ1-4, is DAGVTQSPTHLIKTRGQQVTLRCSPKSGHDTVSWYQQALGQGPQFIFQYYEEEERQRGNFPDRFSGHQFPNYSSELNVNALLLGDSALYLCASSLGQDEKLFFGSGTQLSVL.